This T cell receptor beta chain comes out of a study of blood T cell repertoires in COVID-19. Study background: T cells, B-cell-depleted T cells, or PBMCs supplied cDNA or gDNA.

Original processing notes: Estimation of nucleated cell counts was performed using reference gene primer amplification. Sequencing was performed with immunoSEQ multiplex PCR; in TCRdb, only in-frame clones are kept and a portion is missing. Clone size and V and J calls were adopted from that table, with D and trimming inferred from the DNA. Altogether more than 85,000 clones are present, around 80% being singletons, with the ten largest covering roughly 14%. Germline V gene sequence: CDR1 SGDLS, CDR2 YYNGEE. This CDR3 is built from 15 residues. Trimming stripped 0 bases from V and 3 bases from J, with 10 bases between.

This TCR was sampled from a woman older than 75 with acute or convalescent COVID-19. The sequenced material came from peripheral blood. The chain combines TRBV9 with TRBJ2-1; D is perhaps TRBD2 (6 bases). CDR3 sequence (DNA): TGTGCCAGCAGCGTAGACCACGGGAGCTACAATGAGCAGTTCTTC. Its protein product is CASSVDHGSYNEQFF.